This T cell receptor beta chain came from a study of T cells in localized non-small cell lung cancer (dated by TCRdb to about 2020). In the study overall: T cell repertoires of 236 early-stage NSCLC patients were analyzed, with tumors being compared against uninvolved tumor-adjacent lungs. The cohort consisted of roughly 240 treatment-naive NSCLC patients whose localized lung tumors had been resected. NSCLC patients had a mean age of roughly 69 years, and fewer than 150 were male and 107 female.

According to the germline V gene, CDR1 reads SGHTA and CDR2 reads FQGTGA. The CDR3 contains 16 residues, cysteine and phenylalanine counted. The entry retains the CDR3 DNA only, 48 bases that are in frame from base 1. Unmatched junction bases come to 7, with V trimmed by 3 bases and J by 10 bases. Remarks on this clone: Which antigen it targets is not known. Nothing much larger sits one base from this clone, and base qualities are not available.

At diagnosis, tumor, uninvolved tumor-adjacent lung and peripheral blood were collected and then preserved as a mix of FFPE and fresh-frozen material. For TCR repertoire profiling, blood samples were analyzed as peripheral blood mononuclear cells. TCR beta CDR3 regions were sequenced from DNA using the immunoSEQ Assay. For the original study's pipeline: To compute T cell density, TCR beta template counts were normalized to usable DNA, which was estimated by amplifying housekeeping genes. Richness was estimated with the preseqR package, extrapolating to 400,000 templates for PBMC samples and 120,000 templates for tissue samples. Clonality was defined as one minus Pielou's evenness. To identify tissue-enriched TCRs, differential abundance testing was run on productive amino-acid clonotypes with a minimum total count of 5 and an alpha of 0.1. The Jaccard Index and the Morisita Overlap Index were used to measure repertoire overlap between compartments. GLIPH grouped TCR beta CDR3s together with public tetramer-defined viral CDR3s, and a viral motif had to include at least three viral sequences and show V-gene enrichment. The table was pulled from immuneACCESS by TCRdb, which kept in-frame rearrangements only. Such tables lose some clones; where checked, under half of the loss comes from unresolved V genes, and the rest has no known cause. V, J and clone size derive from that table, while D and trimming were established from the DNA sequence. The sample records some 64,000 clones, roughly 88% of which are singletons. The top ten clones comprise approximately 2% of the sample.

The research as a whole found: Longer overall survival was associated with higher T cell density in blood, whereas shorter survival was associated with higher clonality in adjacent lung. Because multi-region sequencing of the tumors was not done, intratumor heterogeneity could not be ruled out. Uninvolved tumor-adjacent lung showed the highest T cell clonality, higher than tumor, which suggests more focused antigenic responses in the uninvolved tumor-adjacent lung. A median of about 55 of the top 100 tumor clones were detected in paired uninvolved adjacent lung, and 25 to 35 of these tumor clones were also found among the top 100 clones of the paired uninvolved adjacent lung. Because of the exploratory design, TCR variables were selected using unadjusted p-values without false-discovery rate correction.

The specimen comprised peripheral blood, sampled before any cancer treatment. The clonotype was recovered from a woman aged 35 to 69 with stage I lung adenocarcinoma. Recombination joined TRBV7-3 with TRBJ2-1, and 15 bases in between align with TRBD2. The CDR3 region: CASSFSRTSGREEQFF. The DNA sequence is given as TGTGCCAGCAGCTTCAGTAGGACTAGCGGGAGGGAAGAGCAGTTCTTC.